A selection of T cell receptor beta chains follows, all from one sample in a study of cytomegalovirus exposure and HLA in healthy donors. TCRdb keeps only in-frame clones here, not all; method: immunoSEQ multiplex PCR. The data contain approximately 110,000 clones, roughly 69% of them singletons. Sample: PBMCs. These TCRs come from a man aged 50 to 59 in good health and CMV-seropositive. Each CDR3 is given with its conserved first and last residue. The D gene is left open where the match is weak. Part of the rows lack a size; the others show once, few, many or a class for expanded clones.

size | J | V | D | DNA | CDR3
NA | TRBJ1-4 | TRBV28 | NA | TGTGCCAGCAGCTTTCGGGCGGGTGAAAAACTGTTTTTT | CASSFRAGEKLFF
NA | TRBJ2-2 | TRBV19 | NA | TGTGCCAGTAGTAACTCCGGGGAGCTGTTTTTT | CASSNSGELFF
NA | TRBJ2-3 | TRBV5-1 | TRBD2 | TGCGCCAGCAGCTTTTCTAGCGGGGGTGGAGATACGCAGTATTTT | CASSFSSGGGDTQYF
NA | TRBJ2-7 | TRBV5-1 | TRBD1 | TGCGCCAGCAGCTCCGGACAGGGTCAAGCGGGGCAGTACTTC | CASSSGQGQAGQYF
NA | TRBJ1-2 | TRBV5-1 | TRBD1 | TGCGCCAGCAGCGGCGAAACAGGGGGCGCGGGCTACACCTTC | CASSGETGGAGYTF
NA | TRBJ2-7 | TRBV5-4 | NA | TGTGCCAGCAGCTTCCCAGGACAGTCCTACGAGCAGTACTTC | CASSFPGQSYEQYF
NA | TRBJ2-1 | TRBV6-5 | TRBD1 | TGTGCCAGCAGTTTGACAGGGGGAAGCTCCTACAATGAGCAGTTCTTC | CASSLTGGSSYNEQFF
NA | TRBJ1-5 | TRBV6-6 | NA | TGTGCCAGCAGTTACGGGGGCCCAAGCAATCAGCCCCAGCATTTT | CASSYGGPSNQPQHF
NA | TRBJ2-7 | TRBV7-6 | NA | TGTGCCAGCAGCTTAGGAGGGCCCGGCTACGAGCAGTACTTC | CASSLGGPGYEQYF
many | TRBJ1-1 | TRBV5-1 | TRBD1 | TGCGCCAGCACAGGACAGGAAGACACTGAAGCTTTCTTT | CASTGQEDTEAFF
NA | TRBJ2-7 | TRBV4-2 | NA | TGTGCCAGCAGCCAAGATTGGGGTACAGGGACCCAGAGCTCCTACGAGCAGTACTTC | CASSQDWGTGTQSSYEQYF